Described below is a single TCR beta chain sequence and its context. The sample belongs to a study of T cell changes during pregnancy in multiple sclerosis. Here immunoSEQ multiplex PCR was the method, and the copy in TCRdb shows in-frame clones only, minus some. Among roughly 90,000 clones listed, over 85% were seen once. The source is a female donor with multiple sclerosis, enrolled in a pregnancy study. This specimen consisted of peripheral blood, obtained in the first trimester of pregnancy.

The CDR3 sequence is CASSMLGQAATEAFF. DNA for the CDR3: TGTGCCAGTAGTATGTTGGGACAGGCGGCCACTGAAGCTTTCTTT. This chain joins TRBV19 and TRBJ1-1, with 8 bases fitting TRBD1. In germline, CDR1 is LNHDA, CDR2 SQIVND (reference sequence). The CDR3 covers 15 residues. V lost 3 bases and J lost 4; bases outside the gene matches: 7. The complete variable domain, with remaining parts taken from reference TRBV19 and TRBJ1-1, reads DGGITQSPKYLFRKEGQNVTLSCEQNLNHDAMYWYRQDPGQGLRLIYYSQIVNDFQKGDIAEGYSVSREKKESFPLTVTSAQKNPTAFYLCASSMLGQAATEAFFGQGTRLTVV.